The source of this TCR beta chain is a study of cytomegalovirus exposure and HLA in healthy donors. There are 16 residues in the CDR3. Trimming removed 4 bases from V and 1 base from J, with 16 bases in between. CDR1 and CDR2 (germline): LGHNA, YNFKEQ. It was with 60 Vbeta and 13 Jbeta primers that the PCR ran. Clones were sequenced by immunoSEQ multiplex PCR, and TCRdb holds only the in-frame ones, with some missing. The sample has about 65,000 clones, 55% to 65% seen once. This clonotype originated in a man aged 30 to 45 in good health and CMV-seronegative. The chain uses TRBV4-2 and TRBJ1-1; D is ambiguous. Sequenced material: PBMCs. The CDR3 region is CASSPGPTGANTEAFF. In nucleotides, the CDR3 is TGTGCCAGCAGCCCTGGGCCGACGGGAGCGAACACTGAAGCTTTCTTT.